The TCR beta chain described here comes from a study of cytomegalovirus exposure and HLA in healthy donors. The V gene lost 2 bases and the J gene lost 2 bases, with 12 bases spanning the gap. This CDR3 spans 15 amino acids. Germline-derived CDR1 and CDR2 are MNHEY and SVGAGI. General study findings and limits: The authors judged a highly shared variant cluster likely a sequencing artifact. The authors listed 150 to 200 TCR beta chains as cytomegalovirus-associated.

The study ran its PCR with 60 Vbeta and 13 Jbeta primers. Profiling relied on immunoSEQ multiplex PCR, and the TCRdb table lists in-frame clones only, not all of them. The repertoire includes fewer than 250,000 clones, approximately 81% of them detected once, and over 1% sits in the top ten. About this clone itself: What it binds is unknown.

The chain carries TRBV6-5 and TRBJ2-5; D is unresolved. This clonotype was obtained from a human donor in good health. Input material: PBMCs. The CDR3 DNA follows: TGTGCCAGCAGTTACGGCAGGTCCCCTCAAGAGACCCAGTACTTC. Its translation: CASSYGRSPQETQYF.